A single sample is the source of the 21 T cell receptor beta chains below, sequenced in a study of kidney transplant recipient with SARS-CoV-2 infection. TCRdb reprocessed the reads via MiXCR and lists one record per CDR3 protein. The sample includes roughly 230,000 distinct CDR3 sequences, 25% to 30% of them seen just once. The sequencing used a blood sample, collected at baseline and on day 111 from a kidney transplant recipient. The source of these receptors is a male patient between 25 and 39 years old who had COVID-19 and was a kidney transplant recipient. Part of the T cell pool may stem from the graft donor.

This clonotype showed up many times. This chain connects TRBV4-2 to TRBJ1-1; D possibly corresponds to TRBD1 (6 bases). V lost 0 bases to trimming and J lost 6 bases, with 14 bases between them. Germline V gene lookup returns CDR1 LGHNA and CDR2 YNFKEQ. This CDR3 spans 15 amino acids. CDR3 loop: CASSQESGGAAEAFF. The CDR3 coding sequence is TGTGCCAGCAGCCAAGAATCTGGGGGGGCCGCTGAAGCTTTCTTT.

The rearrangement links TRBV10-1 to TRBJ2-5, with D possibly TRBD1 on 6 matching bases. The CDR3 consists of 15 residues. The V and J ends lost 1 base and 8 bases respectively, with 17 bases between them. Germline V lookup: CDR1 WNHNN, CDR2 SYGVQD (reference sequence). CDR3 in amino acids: CASSEFRTEEGTQYF. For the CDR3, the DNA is TGCGCCAGCAGTGAGTTTCGGACAGAGGAAGGCACCCAGTACTTC.

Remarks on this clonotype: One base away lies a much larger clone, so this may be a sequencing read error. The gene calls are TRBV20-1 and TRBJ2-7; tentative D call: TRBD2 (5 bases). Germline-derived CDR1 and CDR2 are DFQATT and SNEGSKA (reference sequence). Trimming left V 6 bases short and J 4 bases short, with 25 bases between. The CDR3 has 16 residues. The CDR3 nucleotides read TGCAGTGCACCACTCCCCAGAGGGAACCCTGGATACGAGCAGTACTTC. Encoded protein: CSAPLPRGNPGYEQYF.

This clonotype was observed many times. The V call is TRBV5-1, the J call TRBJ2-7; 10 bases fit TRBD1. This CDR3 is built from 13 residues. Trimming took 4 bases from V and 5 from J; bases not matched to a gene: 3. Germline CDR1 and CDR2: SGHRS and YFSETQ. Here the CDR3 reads CASSMDRGDEQYF. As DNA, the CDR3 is TGCGCCAGCAGCATGGACAGGGGGGACGAGCAGTACTTC.

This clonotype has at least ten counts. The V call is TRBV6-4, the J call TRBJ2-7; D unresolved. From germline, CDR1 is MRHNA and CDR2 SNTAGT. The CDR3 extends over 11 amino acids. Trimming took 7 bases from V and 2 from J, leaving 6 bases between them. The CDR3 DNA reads TGTGCCAGCAATGGAGCCTACGAGCAGTACTTC. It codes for CASNGAYEQYF.

This chain's CDR3 is CASSYVERSRKTYGYTF. CDR3 sequence (DNA): TGCGCCAGCAGTTACGTGGAAAGATCGCGAAAGACCTATGGCTACACCTTC. This sequence joins TRBV10-1 and TRBJ1-2, with unresolved D. Trimming took off 5 bases at V and 4 bases at J, with 23 bases between the two ends. The CDR3 length is 17 residues. Germline V gives CDR1 WNHNN, CDR2 SYGVQD (reference sequence).

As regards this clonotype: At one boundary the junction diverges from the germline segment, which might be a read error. The CDR3 nucleotides are TGCGCCGGCAGCCAAGATTTCACAGAAGAGACCCAGTACTTC. It yields the protein CAGSQDFTEETQYF. This chain links TRBV4-3 with TRBJ2-5; D remains ambiguous. CDR1 is LGHNA, CDR2 YSLEER, per germline. The CDR3 consists of 14 residues.

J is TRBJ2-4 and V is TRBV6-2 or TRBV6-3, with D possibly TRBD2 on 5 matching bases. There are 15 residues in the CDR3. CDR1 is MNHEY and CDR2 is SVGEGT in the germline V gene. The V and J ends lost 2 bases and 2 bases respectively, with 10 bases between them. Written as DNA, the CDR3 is TGTGCCAGCAGTTACCTCCGAGGGACCAAAAACATTCAGTACTTC. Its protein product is CASSYLRGTKNIQYF.

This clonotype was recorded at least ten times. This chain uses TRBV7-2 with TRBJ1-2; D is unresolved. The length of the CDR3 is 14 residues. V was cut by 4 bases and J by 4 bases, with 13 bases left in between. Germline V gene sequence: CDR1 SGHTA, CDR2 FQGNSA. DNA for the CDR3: TGTGCCAGCAGCTGGACGGACCTACCCTATGGCTACACCTTC. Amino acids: CASSWTDLPYGYTF.

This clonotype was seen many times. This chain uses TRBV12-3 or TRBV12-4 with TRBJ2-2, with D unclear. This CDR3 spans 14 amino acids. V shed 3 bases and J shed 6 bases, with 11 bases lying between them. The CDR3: CASSFGLLAGELFF. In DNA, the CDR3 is TGTGCCAGCAGTTTTGGTCTGCTAGCCGGGGAGCTGTTTTTT.

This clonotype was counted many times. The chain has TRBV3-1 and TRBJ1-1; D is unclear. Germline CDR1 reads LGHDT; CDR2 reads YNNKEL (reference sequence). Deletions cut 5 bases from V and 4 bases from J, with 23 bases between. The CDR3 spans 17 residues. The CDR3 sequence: CASSIPCPISIRTEAFF. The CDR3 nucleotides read TGTGCCAGCAGCATACCATGTCCCATTTCAATTCGCACTGAAGCTTTCTTT.

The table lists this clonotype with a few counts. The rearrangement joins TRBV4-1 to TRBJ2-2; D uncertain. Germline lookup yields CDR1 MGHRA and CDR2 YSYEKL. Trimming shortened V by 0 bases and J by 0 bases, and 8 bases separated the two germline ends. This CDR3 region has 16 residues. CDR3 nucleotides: TGCGCCAGCAGCCAAGAATGTAGTCCGAACACCGGGGAGCTGTTTTTT. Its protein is CASSQECSPNTGELFF.

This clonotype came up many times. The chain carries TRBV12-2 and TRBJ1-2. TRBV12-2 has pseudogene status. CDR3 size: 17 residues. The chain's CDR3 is CASRVPRTPRKTYGYTF. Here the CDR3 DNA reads TGTGCAAGTCGCGTGCCCAGGACTCCACGAAAGACCTATGGCTACACCTTC.

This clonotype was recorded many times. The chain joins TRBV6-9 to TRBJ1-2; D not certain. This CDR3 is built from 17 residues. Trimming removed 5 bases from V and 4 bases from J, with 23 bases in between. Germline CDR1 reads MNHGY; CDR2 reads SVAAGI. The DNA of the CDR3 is TGTGCCAGCAGTGAAGCATTGCCTTACGGAAAGACCTATGGCTACACCTTC. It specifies CASSEALPYGKTYGYTF.

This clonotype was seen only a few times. The CDR3 loop reads CASSPSPAGSYNEQFF. CDR3 DNA: TGTGCCAGCAGCCCCAGTCCCGCAGGCTCCTACAATGAGCAGTTCTTC. The rearrangement uses TRBV7-8 and TRBJ2-1, with D unclear. The CDR3 runs to 16 residues. Trimming took 5 bases from V and 0 from J, leaving 14 bases between them. Germline V CDR1 and CDR2: SGHVS, FQNEAQ.

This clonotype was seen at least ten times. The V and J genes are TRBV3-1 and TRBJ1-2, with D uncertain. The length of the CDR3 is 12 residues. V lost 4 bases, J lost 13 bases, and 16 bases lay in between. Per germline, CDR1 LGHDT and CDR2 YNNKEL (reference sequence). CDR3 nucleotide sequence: TGTGCCAGCAGCCGCCCTCCGGCCATACGCACCTTC. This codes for CASSRPPAIRTF. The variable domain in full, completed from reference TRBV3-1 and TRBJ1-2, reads DTAVSQTPKYLVTQMGNDKSIKCEQNLGHDTMYWYKQDSKKFLKIMFSYNNKELIINETVPNRFSPKSPDKAHLNLHINSLELGDSAVYFCASSRPPAIRTFGSGTRLTVV.

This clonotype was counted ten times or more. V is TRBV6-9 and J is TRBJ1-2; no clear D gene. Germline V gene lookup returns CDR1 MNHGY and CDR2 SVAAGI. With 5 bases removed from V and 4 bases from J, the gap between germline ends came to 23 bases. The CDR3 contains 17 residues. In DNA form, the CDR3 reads TGTGCCAGCAGTCAGTCGCCGCCTTACGGAAAGACCTATGGCTACACCTTC. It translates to CASSQSPPYGKTYGYTF.

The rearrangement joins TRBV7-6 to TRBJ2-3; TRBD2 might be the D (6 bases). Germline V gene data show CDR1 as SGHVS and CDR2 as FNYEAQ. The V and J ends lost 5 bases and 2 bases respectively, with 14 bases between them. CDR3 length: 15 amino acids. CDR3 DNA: TGTGCCAGCAGCCAGGTGGCGGGGAACACAGATACGCAGTATTTT. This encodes CASSQVAGNTDTQYF.

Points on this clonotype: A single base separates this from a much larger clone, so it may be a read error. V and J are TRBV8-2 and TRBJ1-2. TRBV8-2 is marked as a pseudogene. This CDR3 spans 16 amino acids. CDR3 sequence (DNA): TGTGGCAGTTCGCGACCTGATAGCCGAAAGACCTATGGCCACACCTTC. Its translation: CGSSRPDSRKTYGHTF.

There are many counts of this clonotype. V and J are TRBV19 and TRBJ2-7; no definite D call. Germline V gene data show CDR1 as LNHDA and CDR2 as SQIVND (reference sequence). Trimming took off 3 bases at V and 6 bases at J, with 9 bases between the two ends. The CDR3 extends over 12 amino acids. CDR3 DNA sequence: TGTGCCAGTAGTATCGGCAGAAGCGAGCAGTACTTC. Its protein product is CASSIGRSEQYF.

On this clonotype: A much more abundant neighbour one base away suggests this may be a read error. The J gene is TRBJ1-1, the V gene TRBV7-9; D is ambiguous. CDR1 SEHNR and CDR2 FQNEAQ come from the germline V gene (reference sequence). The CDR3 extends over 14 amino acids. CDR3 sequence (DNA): TGTGCCAGCAGCTTAGTAGGAGGCAACACTGAAGCTTCCTTT. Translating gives CASSLVGGNTEASF.